One sample yielded the 27 T cell receptor beta chains listed below, sequenced in a study of blood T cell repertoires in COVID-19. TCRdb's copy holds only in-frame clones and misses some; the assay was immunoSEQ multiplex PCR. This sample carries fewer than 75,000 clones, roughly nine tenths of them seen once, and the ten largest clones take 8% to 10%. The sequenced sample consisted of peripheral blood. The receptors originated from a human donor in a cohort sampled during active COVID-19.

This clone has a single count. The chain has TRBV5-1 and TRBJ2-5; D gene unclear. V lost 0 bases and J lost 4, with 7 bases in between. The CDR3 is 13 amino acids. Germline assignment: CDR1 SGHRS and CDR2 YFSETQ. CDR3 loop: CASSLDLRETQYF. The CDR3, as DNA: TGCGCCAGCAGCTTGGATTTGCGAGAGACCCAGTACTTC.

This chain connects TRBV9 to TRBJ2-2; 7 nucleotides agree with TRBD2. The length of the CDR3 is 15 residues. In germline, CDR1 is SGDLS, CDR2 YYNGEE. Trimming took 4 bases from V and 2 from J; bases not matched to a gene: 5. The CDR3 sequence is CASSQSGVNTGELFF. DNA for the CDR3: TGTGCCAGCAGCCAAAGCGGGGTTAACACCGGGGAGCTGTTTTTT.

The V gene is TRBV19, the J gene TRBJ2-5; 7 bases fit TRBD2. The CDR3 has 13 residues. Germline-derived CDR1 and CDR2 are LNHDA and SQIVND (reference sequence). Losses at the gene ends were 7 bases for V and 6 bases for J; bases not matched to a gene: 8. The CDR3 region has the DNA TGTGCCAGTAACTCCGGGAGGCTGAAGACCCAGTACTTC. Its protein is CASNSGRLKTQYF.

The chain employs TRBV10-2 and TRBJ2-7; D possibly corresponds to TRBD1 (5 bases). The germline V and J ends were trimmed by 6 bases and 2 bases, with 14 bases remaining between them. CDR3 length: 14 residues. Germline-derived CDR1 and CDR2 are WSHSY and SAAADI. CDR3 amino acids: CASSQTVLAYEQYF. CDR3 sequence (DNA): TGCGCCAGCAGCCAGACAGTGCTGGCCTACGAGCAGTACTTC.

The CDR3 loop is CASSKDRGDEQYF. DNA of the CDR3: TGTGCCAGCAGTAAGGACAGGGGAGACGAGCAGTACTTC. The chain employs TRBV6-5 and TRBJ2-7, with 9 bases lining up with TRBD1. V shed 5 bases and J 5 bases; nucleotides not matched to a gene: 4. The CDR3 consists of 13 residues. From germline, CDR1 is MNHEY and CDR2 SVGAGI.

This clone was seen a single time. The chain couples TRBV30 to TRBJ2-1; possibly TRBD2 for D (5 bases). This CDR3 is built from 13 residues. The germline V and J ends were trimmed by 3 bases and 5 bases, with 11 bases remaining between them. CDR1 and CDR2 (germline): GTSNPN, SVGIG (reference sequence). CDR3 region: CAWSLTRNNEQFF. CDR3 DNA: TGTGCCTGGAGCCTAACTAGAAACAATGAGCAGTTCTTC. The variable domain in full, completed from reference TRBV30 and TRBJ2-1, reads SQTIHQWPATLVQPVGSPLSLECTVEGTSNPNLYWYRQAAGRGLQLLFYSVGIGQISSEVPQNLSASRPQDRQFILSSKKLLLSDSGFYLCAWSLTRNNEQFFGPGTRLTVL.

The gene calls are TRBV11-3 and TRBJ1-1; D is perhaps TRBD1 (6 bases). CDR1 SGHNT and CDR2 YENEEA come from the germline V gene. V lost 5 bases and J 3 bases, leaving 10 bases between the germline ends. CDR3 length equals 13 residues. The CDR3 region has the DNA TGTGCCAGCAGCCCTGGACAGTACACTGAAGCTTTCTTT. Its protein product is CASSPGQYTEAFF.

The DNA of the CDR3 is TGTGCCACTGCAGGGGAAGAGACCCAGTACTTC. It codes for CATAGEETQYF. The chain uses TRBV19 and TRBJ2-5; weak D call: TRBD1 (6 bases). CDR3 size: 11 residues. V gave up 10 bases and J gave up 3 bases, with 9 bases separating them. CDR1 and CDR2 from the germline V gene are LNHDA and SQIVND (reference sequence). Filled out from reference TRBV19 and TRBJ2-5, the complete variable domain reads DGGITQSPKYLFRKEGQNVTLSCEQNLNHDAMYWYRQDPGQGLRLIYYSQIVNDFQKGDIAEGYSVSREKKESFPLTVTSAQKNPTAFYLCATAGEETQYFGPGTRLLVL.

The chain joins TRBV4-1 to TRBJ2-2; D is possibly TRBD2 (6 bases). Per germline, CDR1 MGHRA and CDR2 YSYEKL. V was cut by 1 base and J by 7 bases, with 16 bases left in between. There are 16 residues in the CDR3. Here the CDR3 reads CASSQGGGGPVGELFF. The CDR3 coding sequence is TGCGCCAGCAGCCAAGGGGGTGGAGGGCCGGTCGGGGAGCTGTTTTTT.

This chain connects TRBV19 to TRBJ2-6; 9 bases are a match to TRBD2. Trimming cost V 7 bases and J 0 bases; bases outside gene matches: 10. Per germline, CDR1 LNHDA and CDR2 SQIVND (reference sequence). The CDR3 sequence is 18 residues long. The CDR3 nucleotides read TGTGCCAGTACCCCCCTCCTAGCGGGGCGCTCTGGGGCCAACGTCCTGACTTTC. Protein: CASTPLLAGRSGANVLTF.

This chain connects TRBV27 to TRBJ2-2; the match to TRBD2 covers 9 bases. The CDR3 covers 16 residues. V gave up 2 bases and J gave up 7 bases; unmatched junction bases: 8. In germline, CDR1 is MNHEY, CDR2 SMNVEV (reference sequence). In DNA, the CDR3 is TGTGCCAGCAGTTTACGTAGCGGGAGTAAGGTCGGGGAGCTGTTTTTT. Protein product: CASSLRSGSKVGELFF.

V gene TRBV28 combines with J gene TRBJ1-2; tentatively, D is TRBD1 (5 bases). The CDR3 totals 14 residues. CDR1 MDHEN and CDR2 SYDVKM come from the germline V gene. V lost 10 bases and J lost 4, with 19 bases in between. The CDR3 DNA follows: TGTGCCACAGAACCCTCAGGGCGCACCTATGGCTACACCTTC. Its translation is CATEPSGRTYGYTF.

This clone was seen once. This sequence joins TRBV28 and TRBJ1-2, with unresolved D. In germline, CDR1 is MDHEN, CDR2 SYDVKM. CDR3 size: 14 residues. V was clipped by 1 base and J by 5 bases, with 11 bases between them. CDR3 in amino acids: CASSLSTELYGYTF. The CDR3 DNA reads TGTGCCAGCAGTTTATCAACAGAATTGTATGGCTACACCTTC.

The chain has TRBV19 and TRBJ2-3; 8 bases agree with TRBD2. The CDR3 is 15 amino acids. Germline loops: CDR1 LNHDA, CDR2 SQIVND (reference sequence). V dropped 8 bases and J dropped 2; count of bases not matched to a gene: 9. This CDR3 is CASRGGADNTDTQYF. The DNA of the CDR3 is TGTGCCAGTCGGGGGGGGGCGGATAACACAGATACGCAGTATTTT.

The chain combines TRBV6-2 or TRBV6-3 with TRBJ2-5, with 10 positions matching TRBD2. The CDR3 contains 17 residues. V lost 2 bases to trimming and J lost 4 bases; unmatched junction nucleotides: 10. Germline values: CDR1 MNHEY, CDR2 SVGEGT. In DNA form, the CDR3 reads TGTGCCAGCAGTTACGGTCTAGCGGGAGTCGGGGGAGAGACCCAGTACTTC. It specifies CASSYGLAGVGGETQYF.

The CDR3 sequence: CASSRGPDSSYNEQFF. CDR3 in DNA: TGCGCCAGCAGCAGGGGACCGGACAGCTCCTACAATGAGCAGTTCTTC. V gene TRBV5-1 combines with J gene TRBJ2-1; D is perhaps TRBD1 (6 bases). Trimming removed 4 bases at V and 0 bases at J, with 14 bases between. CDR3 length: 16 residues. CDR1 and CDR2 (germline): SGHRS, YFSETQ.

This sequence joins TRBV18 and TRBJ2-3; unclear D gene. Trimming removed 3 bases at V and 5 bases at J, with 6 bases between. The CDR3 has 12 amino acids. Germline V gene data show CDR1 as KGHSH and CDR2 as LQKENI. CDR3 sequence: CASSPPLDTQYF. Here the CDR3 DNA reads TGTGCCAGCTCACCCCCACTAGATACGCAGTATTTT.

The chain employs TRBV3-1 (or the pseudogene TRBV3-2) and TRBJ1-6; TRBD1 matches at 9 bases. V was pared by 4 bases and J by 8 bases, with 0 bases of the junction left unmatched. The CDR3 consists of 13 residues. Germline V gene data show CDR1 as LGHDT and CDR2 as YNNKEL (reference sequence). CDR3 sequence (DNA): TGTGCCAGCAGCCGGGACAGGGATTCACCCCTCCACTTT. Encoded protein: CASSRDRDSPLHF.

The CDR3 bases are TGTGCCACCAGCAGAGGCCTCGGGACAGAAGACTACAATGAGCAGTTCTTC. As protein: CATSRGLGTEDYNEQFF. The chain carries TRBV15 and TRBJ2-1, with TRBD1 matching over 7 bases. This CDR3 comprises 17 residues. Germline CDR1 LNHNV, CDR2 YYDKDF (reference sequence). The V segment lost 1 base and the J segment 3 bases; nucleotides outside the gene matches: 9.

This clone appeared a single time. This rearrangement joins TRBV27 to TRBJ2-1; the match to TRBD2 covers 12 bases. The V gene end was trimmed by 6 bases and the J gene end by 4 bases; junction bases not matched to a gene: 4. This CDR3 spans 15 amino acids. The germline gives CDR1 MNHEY, CDR2 SMNVEV (reference sequence). For the CDR3, the DNA is TGTGCCAGCAGCGCGGGGACTAGCGGGTACAATGAGCAGTTCTTC. It encodes CASSAGTSGYNEQFF.

Here the CDR3 DNA reads TGTGCCAGCAGCTTAGTTCGGGGGGCAGATACGCAGTATTTT. Protein product: CASSLVRGADTQYF. The genes are TRBV11-2 and TRBJ2-3; 7 bases map to TRBD2. The trim removed 1 base at V and 4 bases at J, leaving 2 bases unmatched. This CDR3 spans 14 amino acids. Germline V gene data show CDR1 as SGHAT and CDR2 as FQNNGV.

This rearrangement joins TRBV4-1 to TRBJ2-1, with TRBD2 matching 10 bases. The CDR3 runs 17 residues. J was trimmed by 5 bases and V by 1 base; bases with no gene match: 8. Germline CDR1 MGHRA, CDR2 YSYEKL. CDR3 sequence: CASSQVSGRAGDNEQFF. DNA for the CDR3: TGCGCCAGCAGCCAAGTCAGCGGGAGGGCCGGAGACAATGAGCAGTTCTTC.

The count of this clone is one. The chain links TRBV19 to TRBJ1-2; the match to TRBD1 covers 9 bases. This CDR3 is 16 amino acids long. V shed 7 bases, J shed 7 bases, and the junction held 16 bases outside the gene matches. Germline-derived CDR1 and CDR2 are LNHDA and SQIVND (reference sequence). CDR3 sequence: CASTTGQGLPLGGYTF. In DNA, the CDR3 is TGTGCCAGTACTACGGGACAGGGCTTACCTCTTGGTGGCTACACCTTC. Full variable domain (remainder filled in from reference TRBV19 and TRBJ1-2): DGGITQSPKYLFRKEGQNVTLSCEQNLNHDAMYWYRQDPGQGLRLIYYSQIVNDFQKGDIAEGYSVSREKKESFPLTVTSAQKNPTAFYLCASTTGQGLPLGGYTFGSGTRLTVV.

This rearrangement joins TRBV28 to TRBJ2-1; 7 bases are shared with TRBD1. Germline V gene data show CDR1 as MDHEN and CDR2 as SYDVKM. The V and J ends lost 5 bases and 0 bases, in that order; junction bases with no gene match: 7. This CDR3 region has 16 residues. The CDR3, as DNA: TGTGCCAGCAGTGCTAGCAGGGGGAGCTCCTACAATGAGCAGTTCTTC. The encoded protein is CASSASRGSSYNEQFF.

The rearrangement links TRBV7-9 to TRBJ2-1, with TRBD2 matching over 15 bases. The CDR3 consists of 17 residues. With 5 bases clipped from V and 8 bases from J, the junction kept 10 bases outside the gene matches. Germline V lookup: CDR1 SEHNR, CDR2 FQNEAQ (reference sequence). The CDR3 DNA reads as TGTGCCAGCAGCCCCGGACTAGCGGGAGGGCCTGGGGATGAGCAGTTCTTC. Its protein is CASSPGLAGGPGDEQFF.

The rearrangement uses TRBV7-3 and TRBJ2-3; 10 bases line up with TRBD1. The V gene's germline CDR1 is SGHTA and CDR2 FQGTGA. The CDR3 covers 15 residues. V was clipped by 2 bases and J by 6 bases; unmatched bases: 5. CDR3 residues: CASSLDRGPLDTQYF. The CDR3 bases are TGTGCCAGCAGCTTAGACAGGGGGCCGTTGGATACGCAGTATTTT. The entire variable domain, with the rest obtained from reference TRBV7-3 and TRBJ2-3, is as follows: GAGVSQTPSNKVTEKGKYVELRCDPISGHTALYWYRQSLGQGPEFLIYFQGTGAADDSGLPNDRFFAVRPEGSVSTLKIQRTERGDSAVYLCASSLDRGPLDTQYFGPGTRLTVL.

This clone was picked up one time. V and J are TRBV18 and TRBJ2-1; no reliable D call. The length of the CDR3 is 12 residues. Germline-derived CDR1 and CDR2 are KGHSH and LQKENI. Trimming removed 0 bases from V and 8 bases from J, with 5 bases in between. The CDR3 sequence is CASSPPSYEQFF. In DNA form, the CDR3 reads TGTGCCAGCTCACCACCGAGTTATGAGCAGTTCTTC.